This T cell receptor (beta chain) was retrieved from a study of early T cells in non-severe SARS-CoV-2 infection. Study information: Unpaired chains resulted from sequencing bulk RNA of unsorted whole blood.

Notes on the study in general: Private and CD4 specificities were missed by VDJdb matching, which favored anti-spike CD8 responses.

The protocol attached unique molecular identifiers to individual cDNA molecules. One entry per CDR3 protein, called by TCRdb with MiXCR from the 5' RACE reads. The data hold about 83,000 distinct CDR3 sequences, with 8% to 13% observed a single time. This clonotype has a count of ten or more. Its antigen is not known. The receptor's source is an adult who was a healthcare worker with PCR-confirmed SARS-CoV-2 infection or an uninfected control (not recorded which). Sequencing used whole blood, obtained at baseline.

CDR3 sequence (DNA): TGTGCCAGCAGCTTAAGCGGGAGGGGCGTAGATACGCAGTATTTT. This encodes CASSLSGRGVDTQYF. The chain combines TRBV7-2 with TRBJ2-3, with TRBD2 identical over 10 bases. The CDR3 consists of 15 residues. V shed 2 bases, J shed 5 bases, and the junction held 4 bases outside the gene matches. The germline CDR1 and CDR2 sequences are SGHTA and FQGNSA.